This T cell receptor beta chain was captured by sequencing in a study of blood T cell repertoires in COVID-19. In the original workflow: Estimation of nucleated cell counts was performed using reference gene primer amplification. Using immunoSEQ multiplex PCR, the repertoire was profiled, and TCRdb retains in-frame clones only, with some absent. That table furnishes V, J and clone size, whereas the DNA furnished D and trimming. The sample lists approximately 170,000 clones, around 90% occurring once. CDR1 and CDR2 (germline): SGHAT, FQNNGV. V shed 5 bases and J 8 bases; nucleotides not matched to a gene: 6. CDR3 length: 12 amino acids. This clone has just a few counts.

Sequencing used peripheral blood. The source of this sequence is a man aged 55 to 70 with acute or convalescent COVID-19. This sequence joins TRBV11-2 and TRBJ2-7; 7 bases agree with TRBD2. Here the CDR3 DNA reads TGTGCCAGCAGCCCGGGGGGTAGGAAGCAGTACTTC. Its translation: CASSPGGRKQYF.